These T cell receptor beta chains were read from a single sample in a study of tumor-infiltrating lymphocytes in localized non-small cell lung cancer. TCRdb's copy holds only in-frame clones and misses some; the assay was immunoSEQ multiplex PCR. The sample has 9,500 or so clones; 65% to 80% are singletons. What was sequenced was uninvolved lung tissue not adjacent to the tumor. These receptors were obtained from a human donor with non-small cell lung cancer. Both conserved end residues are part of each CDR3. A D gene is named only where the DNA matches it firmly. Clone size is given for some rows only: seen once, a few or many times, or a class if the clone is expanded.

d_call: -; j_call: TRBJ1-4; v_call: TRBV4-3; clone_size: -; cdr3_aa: CASSQDLGPNEKLFF; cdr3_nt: TGCGCCAGCAGCCAAGACCTAGGACCGAATGAAAAACTGTTTTTT
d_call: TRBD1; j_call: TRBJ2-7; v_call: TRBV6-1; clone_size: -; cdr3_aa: CASSEIGTGTGEQYF; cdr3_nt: TGTGCCAGCAGTGAAATAGGGACAGGGACGGGCGAGCAGTACTTC
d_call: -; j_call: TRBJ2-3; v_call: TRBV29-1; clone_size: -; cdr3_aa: CSVENHTSSDTQYF; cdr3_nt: TGCAGCGTTGAGAACCACACCTCGTCAGATACGCAGTATTTT
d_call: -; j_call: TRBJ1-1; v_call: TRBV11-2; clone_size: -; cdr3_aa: CASSLAWQGDTEAFF; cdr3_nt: TGTGCCAGCAGCTTGGCGTGGCAGGGAGACACTGAAGCTTTCTTT
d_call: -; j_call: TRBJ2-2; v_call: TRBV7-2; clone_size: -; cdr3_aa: CASRLGHANTGELFF; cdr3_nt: TGTGCCAGCCGCCTGGGACACGCGAACACCGGGGAGCTGTTTTTT
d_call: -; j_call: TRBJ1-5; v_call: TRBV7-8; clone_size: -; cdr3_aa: CASSVSPGLRGQPQHF; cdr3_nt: TGTGCCAGCAGCGTGAGTCCGGGGCTAAGGGGTCAGCCCCAGCATTTT
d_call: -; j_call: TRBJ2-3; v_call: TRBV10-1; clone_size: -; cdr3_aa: CASSGPETDTQYF; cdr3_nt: TGCGCCAGCAGCGGGCCTGAGACAGATACGCAGTATTTT
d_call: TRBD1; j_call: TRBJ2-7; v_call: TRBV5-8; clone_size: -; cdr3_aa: CASSLGAGQGVEQYF; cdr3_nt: TGTGCCAGCAGCTTGGGGGCTGGCCAGGGGGTCGAGCAGTACTTC
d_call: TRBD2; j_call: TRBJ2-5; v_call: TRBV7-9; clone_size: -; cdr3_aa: CASSPGLAGSGGETQYF; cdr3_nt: TGTGCCAGCAGCCCAGGACTAGCGGGGTCAGGAGGGGAGACCCAGTACTTC
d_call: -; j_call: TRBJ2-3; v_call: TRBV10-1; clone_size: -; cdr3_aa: CASSERGRDTQYF; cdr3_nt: TGCGCCAGCAGTGAACGGGGGAGAGATACGCAGTATTTT
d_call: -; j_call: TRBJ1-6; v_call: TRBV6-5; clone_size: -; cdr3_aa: CASGTGNSPLHF; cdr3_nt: TGTGCCAGCGGAACCGGTAATTCACCCCTCCACTTT
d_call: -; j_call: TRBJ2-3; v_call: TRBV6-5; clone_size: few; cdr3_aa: CASSYSEGIRDTQYF; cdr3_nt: TGTGCCAGCAGTTACTCGGAGGGGATAAGAGATACGCAGTATTTT
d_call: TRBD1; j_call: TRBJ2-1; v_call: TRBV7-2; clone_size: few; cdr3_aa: CASSPGQGYNEQFF; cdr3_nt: TGTGCCAGCAGCCCCGGACAGGGCTACAATGAGCAGTTCTTC
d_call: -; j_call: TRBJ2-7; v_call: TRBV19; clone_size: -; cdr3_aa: CASSIGEEDEQYF; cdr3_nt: TGTGCCAGTAGTATAGGAGAAGAAGACGAGCAGTACTTC
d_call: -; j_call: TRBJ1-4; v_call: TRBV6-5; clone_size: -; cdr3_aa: CASSLTGSTNEKLFF; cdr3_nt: TGTGCCAGCAGTCTAACAGGTTCAACTAATGAAAAACTGTTTTTT
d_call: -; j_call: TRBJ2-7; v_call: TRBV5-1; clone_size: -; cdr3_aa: CASSLEGSPYEQYF; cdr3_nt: TGCGCCAGCAGCTTGGAGGGTAGCCCCTACGAGCAGTACTTC
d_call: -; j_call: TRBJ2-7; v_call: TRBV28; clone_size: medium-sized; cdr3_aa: CASSLLEDDEQYF; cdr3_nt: TGTGCCAGCAGTTTATTAGAAGACGACGAGCAGTACTTC
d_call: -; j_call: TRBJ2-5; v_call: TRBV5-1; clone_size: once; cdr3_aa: CASSLGGSVFQETQYF; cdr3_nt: TGCGCCAGCAGCTTAGGAGGCTCGGTCTTCCAAGAGACCCAGTACTTC
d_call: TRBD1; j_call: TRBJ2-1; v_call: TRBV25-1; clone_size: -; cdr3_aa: CASSEGYRGLNEQFF; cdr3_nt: TGTGCCAGCAGTGAAGGGTACAGGGGGCTAAATGAGCAGTTCTTC
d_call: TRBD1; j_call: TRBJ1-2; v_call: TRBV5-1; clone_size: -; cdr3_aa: CASSSAAGTGLTADYGYTF; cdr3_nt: TGCGCCAGCAGCTCGGCGGCCGGGACAGGGTTAACTGCTGACTATGGCTACACCTTC
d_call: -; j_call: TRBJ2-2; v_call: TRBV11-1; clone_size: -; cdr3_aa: CASSFLKGVGTGELFF; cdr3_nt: TGTGCCAGCAGCTTCCTTAAGGGGGTCGGCACCGGGGAGCTGTTTTTT
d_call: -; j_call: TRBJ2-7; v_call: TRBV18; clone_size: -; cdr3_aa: CASSRDTEGEQYF; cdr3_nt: TGTGCCAGCTCACGTGATACGGAGGGCGAGCAGTACTTC
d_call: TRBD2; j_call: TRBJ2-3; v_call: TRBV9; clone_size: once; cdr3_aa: CASRESGLVTDTQYF; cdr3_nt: TGTGCCAGCAGGGAAAGTGGACTAGTCACAGATACGCAGTATTTT
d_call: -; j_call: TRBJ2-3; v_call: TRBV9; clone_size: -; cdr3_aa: CASGSGYTDTQYF; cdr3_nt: TGTGCCAGCGGTAGCGGCTACACAGATACGCAGTATTTT
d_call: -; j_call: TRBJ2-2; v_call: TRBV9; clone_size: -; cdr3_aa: CASSVGIRAVNTGELFF; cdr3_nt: TGTGCCAGCAGCGTAGGGATAAGGGCGGTGAACACCGGGGAGCTGTTTTTT
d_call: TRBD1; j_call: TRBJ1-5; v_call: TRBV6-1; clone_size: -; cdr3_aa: CASSEPVQGAHQPQHF; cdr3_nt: TGTGCCAGCAGTGAGCCTGTCCAGGGGGCACATCAGCCCCAGCATTTT
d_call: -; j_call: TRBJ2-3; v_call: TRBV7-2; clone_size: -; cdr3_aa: CASSLEGPDTQYF; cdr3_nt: TGTGCCAGCAGCTTAGAAGGTCCAGATACGCAGTATTTT
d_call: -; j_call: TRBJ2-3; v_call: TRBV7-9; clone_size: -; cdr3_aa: CASSFRGADTQYF; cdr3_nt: TGTGCCAGCAGCTTCCGGGGCGCAGATACGCAGTATTTT
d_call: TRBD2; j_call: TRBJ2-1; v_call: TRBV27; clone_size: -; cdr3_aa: CASSSRTSPYNEQFF; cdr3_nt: TGTGCCAGCAGTTCCCGGACTAGCCCCTACAATGAGCAGTTCTTC
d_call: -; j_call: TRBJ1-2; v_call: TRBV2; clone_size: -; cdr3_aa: CASRPWEFYGYTF; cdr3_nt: TGTGCCAGCAGACCATGGGAATTCTATGGCTACACCTTC
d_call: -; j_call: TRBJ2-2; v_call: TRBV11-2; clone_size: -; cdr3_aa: CASSFTGANTGELFF; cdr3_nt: TGTGCCAGCAGCTTTACAGGTGCGAACACCGGGGAGCTGTTTTTT
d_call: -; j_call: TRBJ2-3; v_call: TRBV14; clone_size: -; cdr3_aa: CASSLSERDTQYF; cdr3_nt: TGTGCCAGCAGCCTTTCGGAACGTGATACGCAGTATTTT
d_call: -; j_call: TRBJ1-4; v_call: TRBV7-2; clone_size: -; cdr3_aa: CASSSGISTSEKLFF; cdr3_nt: TGTGCCAGCAGCTCTGGAATTTCAACTAGTGAAAAACTGTTTTTT
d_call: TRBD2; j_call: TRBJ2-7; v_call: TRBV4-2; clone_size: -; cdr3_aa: CASSQGVAGGPPYEQYF; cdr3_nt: TGTGCCAGCAGCCAAGGGGTCGCGGGAGGTCCCCCGTACGAGCAGTACTTC
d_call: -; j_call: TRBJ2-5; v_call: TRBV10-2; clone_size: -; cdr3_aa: CASSSSQETQYF; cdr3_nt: TGCGCCAGCAGTTCGTCCCAAGAGACCCAGTACTTC
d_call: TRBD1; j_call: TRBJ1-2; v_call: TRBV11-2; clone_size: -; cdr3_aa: CASSPQGAGGYTF; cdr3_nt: TGTGCCAGCAGCCCTCAGGGGGCGGGTGGCTACACCTTC
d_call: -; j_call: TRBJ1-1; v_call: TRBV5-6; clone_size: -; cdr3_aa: CASSPDMLNTEAFF; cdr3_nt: TGTGCCAGCAGCCCGGACATGCTGAACACTGAAGCTTTCTTT
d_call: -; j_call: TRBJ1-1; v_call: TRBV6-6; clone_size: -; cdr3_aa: CASRTWSLNTEAFF; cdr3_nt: TGTGCCAGCAGAACGTGGAGTTTGAACACTGAAGCTTTCTTT
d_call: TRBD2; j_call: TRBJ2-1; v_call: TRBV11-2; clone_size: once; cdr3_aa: CASSSASGRAFEQFF; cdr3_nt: TGTGCCAGCAGTTCCGCTAGCGGGAGGGCCTTTGAGCAGTTCTTC
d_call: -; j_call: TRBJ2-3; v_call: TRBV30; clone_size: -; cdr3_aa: CAWSRVFLQRDTSTDTQYF; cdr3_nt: TGTGCCTGGAGCCGGGTGTTCCTTCAGCGGGACACTTCCACAGATACGCAGTATTTT
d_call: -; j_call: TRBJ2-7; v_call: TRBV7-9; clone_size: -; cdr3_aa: CASSLSQAGYEQYF; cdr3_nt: TGTGCCAGCAGCTTAAGCCAGGCGGGATACGAGCAGTACTTC
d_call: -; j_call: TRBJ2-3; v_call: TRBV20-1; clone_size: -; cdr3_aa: CSASGEDTQYF; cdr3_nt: TGCAGTGCTTCGGGGGAAGATACGCAGTATTTT
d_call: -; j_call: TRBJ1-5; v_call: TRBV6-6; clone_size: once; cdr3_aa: CASELTDLNQPQHF; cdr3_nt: TGTGCCAGCGAATTGACGGACCTAAATCAGCCCCAGCATTTT